This is a list of T cell receptor beta chains from one sample in a study of Graves' ophthalmopathy and Graves' hyperthyroidism. TCRdb reprocessed the multiplex PCR reads via MiXCR and lists one record per CDR3 protein. Here the sample spans roughly 350,000 distinct CDR3 sequences, about a sixth being singletons. The sequenced sample was peripheral blood. The receptors shown here come from an adult woman with stable Graves' hyperthyroidism. Both conserved end residues are part of each CDR3. D genes are given only for firm matches. Some rows have no size entry. The others give once, few or many, or a class for an expanded clone.

CDR3 length: 13
clone size: many
V gene: TRBV11-2
J gene: TRBJ1-2
D gene: -
CDR3 DNA: TGTGCCAGCAGCTTCAGGGGTAATGATGGCTACACCTTC
CDR3 protein: CASSFRGNDGYTF

CDR3 length: 13
clone size: -
V gene: TRBV12-3/TRBV12-4
J gene: TRBJ2-7
D gene: -
CDR3 DNA: TGTGCCAGCAGTCACAGCCCCGGCCGCGAGCAGTACTTC
CDR3 protein: CASSHSPGREQYF

CDR3 length: 15
clone size: many
V gene: TRBV12-3/TRBV12-4
J gene: TRBJ1-1
D gene: -
CDR3 DNA: TGTGCCAGCAGTTTATCAACCGGGACGGTGATTGAAGCTTTCTTT
CDR3 protein: CASSLSTGTVIEAFF

CDR3 length: 11
clone size: many
V gene: TRBV6-1
J gene: TRBJ2-7
D gene: -
CDR3 DNA: TGTGCCACGTCGTGGGCCTACGAGCAGTACTTC
CDR3 protein: CATSWAYEQYF

CDR3 length: 12
clone size: many
V gene: TRBV29-1
J gene: TRBJ2-5
D gene: -
CDR3 DNA: TGCAGCGTTGTCGGATACTACGAGACCCAGTACTTC
CDR3 protein: CSVVGYYETQYF

CDR3 length: 17
clone size: few
V gene: TRBV2
J gene: TRBJ2-5
D gene: TRBD2
CDR3 DNA: TGTGCCAGCAGTGAACAGCGAGCTAGCGGGAGGGGGGAGACCCAGTACTTC
CDR3 protein: CASSEQRASGRGETQYF

CDR3 length: 14
clone size: -
V gene: TRBV6-1
J gene: TRBJ1-1
D gene: TRBD1
CDR3 DNA: TGTGCCAGCAGCCTCACGACAGGGCACACTGAAGCTTTCTTT
CDR3 protein: CASSLTTGHTEAFF

CDR3 length: 14
clone size: many
V gene: TRBV29-1
J gene: TRBJ1-1
D gene: -
CDR3 DNA: TGCAGCGTTGAAGGTCAGGGCAATAACACTGAAGCTTTCTTT
CDR3 protein: CSVEGQGNNTEAFF

CDR3 length: 15
clone size: -
V gene: TRBV18
J gene: TRBJ1-1
D gene: TRBD1
CDR3 DNA: TGTGCCAGCTCACCACCCGAGGGGGCTCGGGCTGAAGCTTTCTTT
CDR3 protein: CASSPPEGARAEAFF

CDR3 length: 15
clone size: many
V gene: TRBV28
J gene: TRBJ2-4
D gene: -
CDR3 DNA: TGTGCCAGCAGTTTAAATACAGAAGGCAAAAACATTCAGTACTTC
CDR3 protein: CASSLNTEGKNIQYF

CDR3 length: 15
clone size: many
V gene: TRBV12-3/TRBV12-4
J gene: TRBJ1-2
D gene: -
CDR3 DNA: TGTGCCAGCAGTTCGAGACAGGAGACTAACTATGGCTACACCTTC
CDR3 protein: CASSSRQETNYGYTF

CDR3 length: 17
clone size: many
V gene: TRBV11-1
J gene: TRBJ2-7
D gene: TRBD2
CDR3 DNA: TGTGCCAGTTCGGACAGGGGGTTGACTAGCGGGAGCTACGAGCAGTACTTC
CDR3 protein: CASSDRGLTSGSYEQYF

CDR3 length: 13
clone size: many
V gene: TRBV2
J gene: TRBJ1-3
D gene: -
CDR3 DNA: TGTGCCAGCGGGCAATCCTCTGGAAACACCATATATTTT
CDR3 protein: CASGQSSGNTIYF

CDR3 length: 12
clone size: many
V gene: TRBV28
J gene: TRBJ1-2
D gene: -
CDR3 DNA: TGTGCCAGCAGTTACGACATGTATGGCTACACCTTC
CDR3 protein: CASSYDMYGYTF

CDR3 length: 12
clone size: many
V gene: TRBV27
J gene: TRBJ1-2
D gene: -
CDR3 DNA: TGTGCCAGCAGTGCGGGACTGCATGGCTACACCTTC
CDR3 protein: CASSAGLHGYTF

CDR3 length: 17
clone size: -
V gene: TRBV14
J gene: TRBJ1-2
D gene: TRBD1
CDR3 DNA: TGTGCCAGCAGCCAAGTACGACAGGGCCAATGGAACTATGGCTACACCTTC
CDR3 protein: CASSQVRQGQWNYGYTF

CDR3 length: 16
clone size: few
V gene: TRBV7-8
J gene: TRBJ1-5
D gene: -
CDR3 DNA: TGTGCCAGCAGCTTAGCGAGGATTGGAGGGTTTCAGCCCCAGCATTTT
CDR3 protein: CASSLARIGGFQPQHF

CDR3 length: 14
clone size: -
V gene: TRBV12-3/TRBV12-4
J gene: TRBJ1-5
D gene: -
CDR3 DNA: TGTGCCAGCAGTTTCCCGGAGGGCAATCAGCCCCAGCATTTT
CDR3 protein: CASSFPEGNQPQHF

CDR3 length: 15
clone size: -
V gene: TRBV11-3
J gene: TRBJ2-7
D gene: -
CDR3 DNA: TGTGCCAGCAGCTTAGTCGGGGACGGATCCTACGAGCAGTACTTC
CDR3 protein: CASSLVGDGSYEQYF

CDR3 length: 14
clone size: many
V gene: TRBV20-1
J gene: TRBJ1-5
D gene: -
CDR3 DNA: TGCAGTGCTAGACGAGGGGGTCTGGATCAGCCCCAGCATTTT
CDR3 protein: CSARRGGLDQPQHF

CDR3 length: 17
clone size: -
V gene: TRBV9
J gene: TRBJ2-2
D gene: TRBD1
CDR3 DNA: TGTGCCAGCAGCGGACACAGGGACAGAACGAACACCGGGGAGCTGTTTTTT
CDR3 protein: CASSGHRDRTNTGELFF

CDR3 length: 13
clone size: many
V gene: TRBV7-9
J gene: TRBJ2-7
D gene: -
CDR3 DNA: TGTGCCAGCAGCTTAGCCGGCCCCGACGAGCAGTACTTC
CDR3 protein: CASSLAGPDEQYF

CDR3 length: 18
clone size: -
V gene: TRBV3-1
J gene: TRBJ2-5
D gene: TRBD2
CDR3 DNA: TGTGCCAGCAGCCAGGGGACTAGCGGGAGCACCCTCCAAGAGACCCAGTACTTC
CDR3 protein: CASSQGTSGSTLQETQYF

CDR3 length: 15
clone size: many
V gene: TRBV18
J gene: TRBJ1-1
D gene: -
CDR3 DNA: TGTGCCAGCTCACTCGGGGGCGTAATGAACACTGAAGCTTTCTTT
CDR3 protein: CASSLGGVMNTEAFF

CDR3 length: 13
clone size: many
V gene: TRBV28
J gene: TRBJ2-5
D gene: -
CDR3 DNA: TGTGCCAGCAGTTTAGTAGCGGAAGAGACCCAGTACTTC
CDR3 protein: CASSLVAEETQYF

CDR3 length: 16
clone size: many
V gene: TRBV6-5
J gene: TRBJ1-1
D gene: -
CDR3 DNA: TGTGCCAGCAGACTAATGGGGGCAGGATGGAACACTGAAGCTTTCTTT
CDR3 protein: CASRLMGAGWNTEAFF

CDR3 length: 15
clone size: many
V gene: TRBV11-2
J gene: TRBJ2-7
D gene: -
CDR3 DNA: TGTGCCAGCAGCATACCTTACGGTTTGGGTGGCGAGCAGTACTTC
CDR3 protein: CASSIPYGLGGEQYF

CDR3 length: 17
clone size: many
V gene: TRBV6-1
J gene: TRBJ1-3
D gene: -
CDR3 DNA: TGTGCCAGCAAAAAAGATTCCATCGGACAGAATAGAAACACCATATATTTT
CDR3 protein: CASKKDSIGQNRNTIYF

CDR3 length: 13
clone size: many
V gene: TRBV20-1
J gene: TRBJ2-7
D gene: TRBD1
CDR3 DNA: TGCAGTGCGCCGCCCCCCGGGACAGACGAGCAGTACTTC
CDR3 protein: CSAPPPGTDEQYF

CDR3 length: 10
clone size: many
V gene: TRBV19
J gene: TRBJ1-5
D gene: -
CDR3 DNA: TGTGCCACGAACACTGGGCCCCAGCATTTT
CDR3 protein: CATNTGPQHF

CDR3 length: 13
clone size: -
V gene: TRBV20-1
J gene: TRBJ2-7
D gene: TRBD1
CDR3 DNA: TGCAGTGCTAGGACAGGGTACTCCTACGAGCAGTACTTC
CDR3 protein: CSARTGYSYEQYF

CDR3 length: 16
clone size: -
V gene: TRBV6-1
J gene: TRBJ1-2
D gene: TRBD1
CDR3 DNA: TGTGCCAGCAGTGAAGCGAGGACAGGGTATCACTATGGCTACACCTTC
CDR3 protein: CASSEARTGYHYGYTF

CDR3 length: 14
clone size: many
V gene: TRBV7-2
J gene: TRBJ2-2
D gene: -
CDR3 DNA: TGTGCCAGCAGCCTACGGATGGTCACCGGGGAGCTGTTTTTT
CDR3 protein: CASSLRMVTGELFF

CDR3 length: 15
clone size: many
V gene: TRBV30
J gene: TRBJ1-1
D gene: -
CDR3 DNA: TGTGCCTGGGGCCGGGGTAGGGGCCAGAACACTGAAGCTTTCTTT
CDR3 protein: CAWGRGRGQNTEAFF

CDR3 length: 11
clone size: -
V gene: TRBV10-3
J gene: TRBJ1-1
D gene: -
CDR3 DNA: TGTGCCATCAGTCAGACTACTGAAGCTTTCTTT
CDR3 protein: CAISQTTEAFF

CDR3 length: 16
clone size: many
V gene: TRBV5-8
J gene: TRBJ2-7
D gene: -
CDR3 DNA: TGTGCCAGCAGCTTCTCACCTACGGACGGGGCCCTCGAGCAGTACTTC
CDR3 protein: CASSFSPTDGALEQYF

CDR3 length: 14
clone size: many
V gene: TRBV6-5
J gene: TRBJ2-7
D gene: TRBD1
CDR3 DNA: TGTGCCAGCACCTACCGGGACAGGCTCCGCGAGCAGTACTTC
CDR3 protein: CASTYRDRLREQYF